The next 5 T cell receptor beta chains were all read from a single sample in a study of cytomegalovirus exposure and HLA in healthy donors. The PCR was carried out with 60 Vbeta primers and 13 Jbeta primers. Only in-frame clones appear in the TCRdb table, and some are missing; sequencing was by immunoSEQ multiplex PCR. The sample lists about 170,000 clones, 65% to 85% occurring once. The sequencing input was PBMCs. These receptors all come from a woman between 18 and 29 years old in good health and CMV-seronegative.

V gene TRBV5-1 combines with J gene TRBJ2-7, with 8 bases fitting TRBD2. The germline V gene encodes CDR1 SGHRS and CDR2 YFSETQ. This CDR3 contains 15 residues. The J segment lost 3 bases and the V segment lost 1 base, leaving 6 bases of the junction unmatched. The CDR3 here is CASSLLIAGSYEQYF. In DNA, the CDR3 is TGCGCCAGCAGCTTGCTAATAGCGGGGAGCTACGAGCAGTACTTC. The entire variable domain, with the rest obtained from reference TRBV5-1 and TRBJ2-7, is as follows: KAGVTQTPRYLIKTRGQQVTLSCSPISGHRSVSWYQQTPGQGLQFLFEYFSETQRNKGNFPGRFSGRQFSNSRSEMNVSTLELGDSALYLCASSLLIAGSYEQYFGPGTRLTVT.

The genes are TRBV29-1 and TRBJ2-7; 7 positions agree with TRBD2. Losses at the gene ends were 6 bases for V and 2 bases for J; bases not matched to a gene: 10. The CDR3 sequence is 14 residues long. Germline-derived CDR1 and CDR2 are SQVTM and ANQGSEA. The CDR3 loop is CSVYLAERAYEQYF. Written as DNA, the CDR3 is TGCAGCGTGTACCTAGCGGAGAGGGCCTACGAGCAGTACTTC.

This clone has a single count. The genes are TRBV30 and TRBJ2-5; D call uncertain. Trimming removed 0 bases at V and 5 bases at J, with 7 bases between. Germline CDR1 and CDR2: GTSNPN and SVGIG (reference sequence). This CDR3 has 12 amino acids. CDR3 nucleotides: TGTGCCTGGAGTGTTGTCTTTGAGACCCAGTACTTC. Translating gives CAWSVVFETQYF.

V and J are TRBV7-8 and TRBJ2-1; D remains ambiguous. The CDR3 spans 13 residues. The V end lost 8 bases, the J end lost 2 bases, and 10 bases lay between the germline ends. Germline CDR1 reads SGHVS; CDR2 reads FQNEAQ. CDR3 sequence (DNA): TGTGCCAGCTCTCTACTCACCTACAATGAGCAGTTCTTC. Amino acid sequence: CASSLLTYNEQFF.

The CDR3, as DNA: TGCGCCAGCAATTTGGTGACTAGCAAGTTCAATGAGCAGTTCTTC. It codes for CASNLVTSKFNEQFF. V usage is TRBV5-1 and J usage is TRBJ2-1; 7 bases map to TRBD2. Germline CDR1 is SGHRS and CDR2 is YFSETQ. With V trimmed by 6 bases and J by 6 bases, 12 bases remained unmatched. There are 15 residues in the CDR3.